The TCR beta chain described here comes from a study of human T cells and chemical hapten exposure. Noted time point: patch test 1, 2 weeks after DPC sensitization. Treatment described: therapeutic diphenylcyclopropenone sensitization with weekly scalp DPC. At every patch-test visit, blood was drawn before the patch test was applied. The total RNA was obtained from whole blood that was not fractionated. This CDR3 contains 14 residues. Trimming removed 5 bases from V and 6 bases from J, with 16 bases in between. CDR1 and CDR2 from the germline V gene are MNHEY and SVGEGT. This clonotype was counted a few times. In the authors' methods: Individual samples carried between about 23,224 and 750,000 TCRs, with approximately 100,000 as the median. TCRdb re-called the RACE reads through MiXCR, storing one row per CDR3 protein. TCRdb, rather than the study authors, made the V and J calls. In the table there are 90,000 to 120,000 distinct CDR3 sequences, approximately 11% of which are singletons.

The specimen was whole blood, collected in connection with sensitization to the hapten diphenylcyclopropenone (DPC). The rearrangement uses TRBV6-2 or TRBV6-3 and TRBJ1-1; D gene uncertain. This TCR was recovered from a woman aged 40 to 50 with alopecia areata. Some clones in this sample may be carry-over from other donors' samples. CDR3 loop: CASSIPNSWAEAFF. CDR3 bases: TGTGCCAGCAGTATTCCCAATTCGTGGGCTGAAGCTTTCTTT.